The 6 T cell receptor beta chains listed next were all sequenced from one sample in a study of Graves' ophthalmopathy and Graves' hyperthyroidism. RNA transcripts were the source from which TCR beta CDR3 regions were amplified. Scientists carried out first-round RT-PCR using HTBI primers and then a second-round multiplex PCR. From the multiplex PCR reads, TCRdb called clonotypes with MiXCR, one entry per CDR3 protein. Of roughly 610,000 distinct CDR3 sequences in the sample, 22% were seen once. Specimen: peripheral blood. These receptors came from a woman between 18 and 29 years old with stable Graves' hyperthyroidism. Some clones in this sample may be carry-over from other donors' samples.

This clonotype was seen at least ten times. This CDR3 is CSASGGRGPDYGYTF. DNA for the CDR3: TGCAGTGCCAGCGGGGGCAGGGGGCCTGACTATGGCTACACCTTC. This chain uses TRBV20-1 with TRBJ1-2; 8 bases line up with TRBD1. This CDR3 comprises 15 residues. Unmatched junction bases numbered 12, after V lost 6 bases and J lost 3 bases. Per germline, CDR1 DFQATT and CDR2 SNEGSKA (reference sequence).

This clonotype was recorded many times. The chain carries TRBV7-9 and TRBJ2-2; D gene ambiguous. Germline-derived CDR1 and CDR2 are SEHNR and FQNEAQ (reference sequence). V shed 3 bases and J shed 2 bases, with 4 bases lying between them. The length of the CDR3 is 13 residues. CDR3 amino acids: CASSFENTGELFF. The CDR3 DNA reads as TGTGCCAGCAGCTTTGAAAACACCGGGGAGCTGTTTTTT. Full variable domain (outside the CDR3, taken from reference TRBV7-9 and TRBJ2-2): DTGVSQNPRHKITKRGQNVTFRCDPISEHNRLYWYRQTLGQGPEFLTYFQNEAQLEKSRLLSDRFSAERPKGSFSTLEIQRTEQGDSAMYLCASSFENTGELFFGEGSRLTVL.

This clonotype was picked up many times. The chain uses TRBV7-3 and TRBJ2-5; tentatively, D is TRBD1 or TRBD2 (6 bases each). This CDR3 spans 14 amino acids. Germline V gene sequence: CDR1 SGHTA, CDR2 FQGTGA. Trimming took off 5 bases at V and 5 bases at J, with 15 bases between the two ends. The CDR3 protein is CASSQNGGSETQYF. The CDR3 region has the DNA TGTGCCAGCAGCCAAAACGGGGGCTCGGAGACCCAGTACTTC.

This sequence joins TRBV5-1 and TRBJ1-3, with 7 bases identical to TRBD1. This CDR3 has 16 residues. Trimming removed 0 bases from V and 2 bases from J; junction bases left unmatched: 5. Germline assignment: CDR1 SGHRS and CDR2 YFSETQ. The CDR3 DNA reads TGCGCCAGCAGCTTGGAGGGACAGCTCCCTGGAAACACCATATATTTT. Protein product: CASSLEGQLPGNTIYF. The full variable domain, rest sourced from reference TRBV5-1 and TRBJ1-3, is KAGVTQTPRYLIKTRGQQVTLSCSPISGHRSVSWYQQTPGQGLQFLFEYFSETQRNKGNFPGRFSGRQFSNSRSEMNVSTLELGDSALYLCASSLEGQLPGNTIYFGEGSWLTVV.

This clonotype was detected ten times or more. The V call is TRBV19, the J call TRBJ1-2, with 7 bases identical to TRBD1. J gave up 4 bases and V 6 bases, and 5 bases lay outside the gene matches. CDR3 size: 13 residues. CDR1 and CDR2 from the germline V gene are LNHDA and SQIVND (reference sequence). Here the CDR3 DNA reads TGTGCCAGTAGACTAGGGACAGTCTATGGCTACACCTTC. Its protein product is CASRLGTVYGYTF.

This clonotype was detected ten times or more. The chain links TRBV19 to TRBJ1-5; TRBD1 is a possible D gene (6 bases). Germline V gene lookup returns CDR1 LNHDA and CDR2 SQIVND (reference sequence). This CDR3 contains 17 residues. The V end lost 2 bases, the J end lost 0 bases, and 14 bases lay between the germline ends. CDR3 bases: TGTGCCAGTAGTATAAGCGGACAGTTCTCTAGCAATCAGCCCCAGCATTTT. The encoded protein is CASSISGQFSSNQPQHF.